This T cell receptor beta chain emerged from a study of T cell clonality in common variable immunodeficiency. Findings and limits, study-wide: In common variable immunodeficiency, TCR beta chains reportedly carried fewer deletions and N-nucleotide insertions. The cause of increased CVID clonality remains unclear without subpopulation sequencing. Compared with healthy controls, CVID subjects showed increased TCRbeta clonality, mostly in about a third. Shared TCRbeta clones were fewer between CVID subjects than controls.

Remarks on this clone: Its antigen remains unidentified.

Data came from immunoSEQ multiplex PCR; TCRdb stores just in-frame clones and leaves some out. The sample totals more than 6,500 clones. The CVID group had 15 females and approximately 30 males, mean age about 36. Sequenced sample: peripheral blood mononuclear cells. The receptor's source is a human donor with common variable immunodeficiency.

CDR3 residues: CASSPYRALTDTQYF. Incomplete CDR3 DNA: TGTGCCAGCTCACCTTACAGGGCCCTCACAGATACG. The chain carries TRBV18 and TRBJ2-3; tentatively, D is TRBD1 (6 bases). The read is 3 residues too short to cover the CDR3 end, so that end is filled in from the germline J gene. Germline CDR1 KGHSH, CDR2 LQKENI. V lost 3 bases to trimming and J lost 2 bases, with 12 bases between them. This CDR3 is built from 15 residues.